This T cell receptor (beta chain) was documented in a study of blood T cell repertoires in COVID-19 (dated by TCRdb to 2020 to 2021). About the investigation overall: Samples from collaborators originated in the United States, Italy and Spain and spanned both the acute and convalescent phases of COVID-19. Deeply sampled blood TCRbeta repertoires from subjects exposed to, actively infected with, or recovered from COVID-19 were included in the dataset. The repertoires were released in a freely available public database intended as a resource for research on the immune response to SARS-CoV-2. Where available, HLA class I and class II types were taken from metadata supplied by the sample provider and were not determined by assay-based typing. The sample metadata nearly always contained a de-identified subject ID, COVID-19 status, age in years and sex. Samples were obtained from the ongoing ImmuneRACE study (first 160 participants) and from over 1,000 subjects provided by 6 global collaborators. The prospective study material was composed of cDNA or gDNA derived from T cells, B-cell-depleted T cells, or PBMCs.

V is shortened by 2 bases, J by 7 bases, and the region joining them spans 11 bases. Its CDR3 holds 12 amino acids, cysteine through phenylalanine. Only CDR3 DNA is held: 36 bases, read in frame from base 1. CDR1 GTSNPN and CDR2 SVGIG were looked up in the germline V gene (reference sequence). The paper as a whole reports these results and caveats: Clinical and demographic metadata were provided uncurated, with the amount varying by source and participant.

TCRbeta CDR3 regions were amplified from genomic DNA by means of the immunoSEQ Assay, a bias-controlled multiplex PCR. Under the source paper's analysis protocol: The number of nucleated cells in each sample was estimated by amplification of reference gene primers within the assay. To quantify the absolute abundance of each unique TCRbeta CDR3 rearrangement, sequence reads were collapsed and filtered. For each sample, productive Simpson clonality was calculated by taking the square root of Simpson's diversity index across productive rearrangements. What TCRdb holds here is the immuneACCESS table cut down to in-frame rearrangements. Part of the clones is not present; checked against another copy, under half of the missing clones reflect an unresolved V gene, and the others are unexplained. V, J and clone size derive from that table, while D and trimming were established from the DNA sequence. The sample table holds 160,000 or so clones, of which 80% were seen once. The ten largest clonotypes hold less than 6% of the sample.

As regards this clone: It has no known antigen specificity. No much larger clone is present one base from it, and per-base qualities are unavailable.

Participants in the prospective study were aged 18 to 89 years, lived in 20 to 25 United States geographic areas, and enrolled through a virtual design. To assign participants to cohorts, the prospective study relied on clinical history that participants themselves reported in a screening survey and a study questionnaire. Recovered participants in ImmuneRACE Cohort 3 were defined as having two consecutive negative NP/OP PCR tests, clearance from a healthcare professional, or resolution of symptoms. In the prospective study, whole blood, serum and a nasopharyngeal or oropharyngeal swab were collected from each participant by mobile phlebotomists. Prospective study participants could optionally give additional blood draws and questionnaires over an approximately 2-month period. Blood samples from the prospective study were shipped frozen or at room temperature prior to DNA extraction.

Recombination joined TRBV30 with TRBJ1-2, with a tentative D gene TRBD1 over 5 matching bases. The sequence came from a man aged 35 to 55 who had recovered from COVID-19. Sequenced: PBMCs or T cells enriched from blood (not recorded which). At the DNA level, the sequence is TGTGCCTGGAGTACAGGAATGAGTGGCTACACCTTC. The translation is CAWSTGMSGYTF.